This T cell receptor (beta chain) was sequenced in a study of T cell responses to AZD1222 COVID-19 vaccine (dated by TCRdb to 2020 to 2022). General notes on the study: TCR sequencing was performed for fewer than 250 trial participants, of whom around 200 were given two doses of AZD1222 and 26 were given two doses of MenACWY control vaccine. Trial participants were enrolled into age subgroups of 18-55, 56-69 and 70-plus years, which contained about 150, 28 and 57 TCR-sequenced participants, respectively.

In the germline V gene, CDR1 corresponds to SGHTA and CDR2 to FQGNSA. Including the terminal cysteine and phenylalanine, the CDR3 comprises 16 residues. Of the read, only the CDR3 DNA is kept; its 48 bases are in frame from base 1. V is clipped by 5 bases and J by 4 bases, and the sequence between their germline boundaries is 21 bases long. Here is what the overall study found, with its caveats: Epitopes outside the regions mutated in the B.1.351 and B.1.1.7 variants were reportedly recognized by nearly half of the unique spike-specific TCRs. Spike-specific TCR breadth and depth rose significantly after two AZD1222 doses compared with day 0 and with MenACWY recipients. Most participants were white British and females outnumbered males, and the authors suggested that clonal diversity may have been underestimated. Because no day 14 peak-response samples were available, the repertoires could be characterized only after the peak T cell response. Vaccine-associated CD4 TCRs spanned the whole spike protein, with dominant responses in regions 160-218 and 743-854. In the small 56-69-year group, the increase in depth fell short of significance, most likely because of low power. Conclusions about previously exposed vaccinees are limited, since just 5 or 6 AZD1222 recipients were seropositive for SARS-CoV-2 at baseline.

The label giving this sample's time point can be read as: about 28 days (+/-7) after the second vaccine dose. Because spike-specific TCR depth and breadth did not differ between the two schedules, AZD1222 recipients who got a second dose at roughly 4 weeks were pooled with those who got a second dose at roughly 12 weeks. The vaccinee samples were drawn from two UK trials, COV001 and COV002, one of which was a single-blind randomized controlled phase 2/3 trial testing AZD1222 (ChAdOx1 nCoV-19) in healthy adults. For TCRbeta chain sequencing, PBMC samples from trial participants were taken at day 0 and at day 28 after the second dose. The CDR3 regions of human TCRbeta chains were analyzed by immunosequencing. Per the authors' processing: Repertoire TCRs were matched against a reference library of SARS-CoV-2-specific TCRs generated with the MIRA antigen-specificity platform. Breadth meant the fraction of unique TCRs that were SARS-CoV-2-associated, whereas depth meant the fraction of total T cells that were SARS-CoV-2-associated. Each spike-specific TCR was assigned to its reactive spike region and to a CD4 or CD8 class using the MIRA data. Log10-transformed breadth and depth values were compared by one-way ANOVA with Sidak's multiple comparisons tests. TCRdb holds this immuneACCESS table with in-frame rearrangements only. Some clones are missing; in checked studies, unresolved V genes explain under half, and the rest has no known cause. V, J and clone size are taken as reported in that table, and D and trimming were inferred from the DNA itself. A total of about 150,000 clones appear in this sample, roughly nine tenths of them only once. 3.5% to 4% of the sample is taken by the ten largest.

On this clone: There is no known antigen for this receptor. No much larger clone is present one base from it, and per-base qualities are unavailable.

The chain is encoded by TRBV7-2 joined to TRBJ2-7; the D gene is possibly TRBD1 or TRBD2, each agreeing over 5 bases. The TCR originated in an adult who received the AZD1222 COVID-19 vaccine. The sequencing here drew on peripheral blood, taken 28 days after the second AZD1222 dose. In nucleotide form, the sequence is TGTGCCAGCAGCCAGTCCCGGGACGGAAGATCTTACGAGCAGTACTTC. Protein translation: CASSQSRDGRSYEQYF.